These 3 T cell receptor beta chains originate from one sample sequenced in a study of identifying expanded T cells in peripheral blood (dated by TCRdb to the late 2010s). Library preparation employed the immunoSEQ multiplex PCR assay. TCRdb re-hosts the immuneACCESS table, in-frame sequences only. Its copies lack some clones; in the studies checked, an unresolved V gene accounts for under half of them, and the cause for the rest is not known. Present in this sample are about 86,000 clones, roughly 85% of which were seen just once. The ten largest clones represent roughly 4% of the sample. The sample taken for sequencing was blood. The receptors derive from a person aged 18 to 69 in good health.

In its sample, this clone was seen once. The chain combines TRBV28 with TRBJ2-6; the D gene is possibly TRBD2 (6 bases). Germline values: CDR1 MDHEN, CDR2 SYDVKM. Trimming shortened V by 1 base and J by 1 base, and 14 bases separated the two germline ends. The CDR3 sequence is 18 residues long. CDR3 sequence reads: CASSLSGLSPSGANVLTF. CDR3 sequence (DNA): TGTGCCAGCAGTTTATCGGGACTTTCTCCTTCTGGGGCCAACGTCCTGACTTTC. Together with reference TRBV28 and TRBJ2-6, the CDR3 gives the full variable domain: DVKVTQSSRYLVKRTGEKVFLECVQDMDHENMFWYRQDPGLGLRLIYFSYDVKMKEKGDIPEGYSVSREKKERFSLILESASTNQTSMYLCASSLSGLSPSGANVLTFGAGSRLTVL.

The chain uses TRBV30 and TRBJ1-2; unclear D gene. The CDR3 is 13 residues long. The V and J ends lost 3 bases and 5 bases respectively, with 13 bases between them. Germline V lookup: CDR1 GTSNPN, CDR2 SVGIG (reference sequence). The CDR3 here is CAWSPLFRYGYTF. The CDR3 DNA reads TGTGCCTGGAGCCCTCTTTTTAGATATGGCTACACCTTC.

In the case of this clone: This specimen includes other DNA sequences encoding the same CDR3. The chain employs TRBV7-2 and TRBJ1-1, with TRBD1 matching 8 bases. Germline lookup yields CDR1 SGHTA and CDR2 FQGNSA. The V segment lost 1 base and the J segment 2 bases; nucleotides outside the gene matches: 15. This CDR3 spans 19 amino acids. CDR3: CASSLGVRTGSLDNTEAFF. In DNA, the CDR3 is TGTGCCAGCAGCTTAGGGGTCCGGACAGGGAGCCTCGATAACACTGAAGCTTTCTTT.